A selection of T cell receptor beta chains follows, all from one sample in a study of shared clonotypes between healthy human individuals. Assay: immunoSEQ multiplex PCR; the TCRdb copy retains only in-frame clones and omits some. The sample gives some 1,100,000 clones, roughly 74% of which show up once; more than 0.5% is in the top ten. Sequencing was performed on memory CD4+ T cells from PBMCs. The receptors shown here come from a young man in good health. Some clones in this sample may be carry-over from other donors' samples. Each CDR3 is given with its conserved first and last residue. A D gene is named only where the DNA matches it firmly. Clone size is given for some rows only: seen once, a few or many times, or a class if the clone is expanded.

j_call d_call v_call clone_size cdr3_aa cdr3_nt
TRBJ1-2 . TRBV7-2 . CASSLGGAVDYGYTF TGTGCCAGCAGCTTAGGGGGGGCGGTCGACTATGGCTACACCTTC
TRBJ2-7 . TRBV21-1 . CASLNRVSSYEQYF TGTGCCAGCTTAAACAGGGTGAGCTCCTACGAGCAGTACTTC
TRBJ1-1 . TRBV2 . CASTSDRNTEAFF TGTGCCAGCACCTCGGACAGGAACACTGAAGCTTTCTTT
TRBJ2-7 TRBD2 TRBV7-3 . CASSLDPPGLAGVNEQYF TGTGCCAGCAGCTTAGACCCGCCAGGCCTAGCGGGAGTAAACGAGCAGTACTTC
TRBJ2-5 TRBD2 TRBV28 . CASSPGLAGLQETQYF TGTGCCAGCAGTCCGGGACTAGCGGGGCTCCAAGAGACCCAGTACTTC
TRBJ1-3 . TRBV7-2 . CASSLLSRVYGNTIYF TGTGCCAGCAGCTTATTAAGTAGGGTTTATGGAAACACCATATATTTT
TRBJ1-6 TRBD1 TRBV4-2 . CASSQVGGTDNSPLHF TGTGCCAGCAGCCAAGTAGGCGGGACAGACAATTCACCCCTCCACTTT
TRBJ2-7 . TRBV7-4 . CASSLGPRRVRSYEQYF TGTGCCAGCAGCTTAGGCCCACGTAGAGTGCGCTCCTACGAGCAGTACTTC
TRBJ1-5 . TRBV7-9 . CASSVGDQPQHF TGTGCCAGCAGCGTCGGCGATCAGCCCCAGCATTTT
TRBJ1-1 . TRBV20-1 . CSAERNTEAFF TGCAGTGCTGAGAGAAACACTGAAGCTTTCTTT
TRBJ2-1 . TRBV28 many CATTGVGLAYEQFF TGTGCCACCACCGGGGTCGGACTGGCTTACGAGCAGTTCTTC
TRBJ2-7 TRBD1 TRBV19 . CASSTNRDRGSYEQYF TGTGCCAGTAGTACCAACCGGGACAGGGGCTCCTACGAGCAGTACTTC
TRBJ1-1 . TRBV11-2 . CASSPQTEAFF TGTGCCAGCAGCCCTCAAACTGAAGCTTTCTTT
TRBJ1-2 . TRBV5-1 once CASSLGVNYGYTF TGCGCCAGCAGCTTGGGGGTTAACTATGGCTACACCTTC
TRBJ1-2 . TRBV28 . CASSTVSSNYGYTF TGTGCCAGCAGCACAGTCTCTTCTAACTATGGCTACACCTTC
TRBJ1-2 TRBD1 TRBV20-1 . CSAREGQGYTF TGCAGTGCTAGAGAGGGACAGGGATACACCTTC
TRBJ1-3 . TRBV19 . CASSSPGLISGNTIYF TGTGCCAGTAGTTCGCCGGGACTAATCTCTGGAAACACCATATATTTT
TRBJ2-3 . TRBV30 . CAWTVSDTQYF TGTGCCTGGACGGTTTCAGATACGCAGTATTTT
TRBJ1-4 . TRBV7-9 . CASSSIAANEKLFF TGTGCCAGCAGCTCCATAGCAGCTAATGAAAAACTGTTTTTT
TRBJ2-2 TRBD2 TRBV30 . CARGLAGGAANTGELFF TGTGCCAGGGGACTAGCGGGAGGAGCGGCGAACACCGGGGAGCTGTTTTTT
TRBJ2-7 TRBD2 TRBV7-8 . CASSSGLASREQYF TGTGCCAGCAGCTCCGGACTAGCGTCCCGCGAGCAGTACTTC
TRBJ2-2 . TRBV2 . CASSDGRGNTGELFF TGTGCCAGCAGTGATGGCAGGGGCAACACCGGGGAGCTGTTTTTT
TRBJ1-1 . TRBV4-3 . CASSQDYRNTEAFF TGCGCCAGCAGCCAAGATTACAGGAACACTGAAGCTTTCTTT
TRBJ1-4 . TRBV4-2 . CASSRTGDEKLFF TGTGCCAGCTCTCGTACAGGCGACGAAAAACTGTTTTTT
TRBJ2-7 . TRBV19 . CASSIGPGVYEQYF TGTGCCAGTAGTATCGGGCCAGGAGTCTACGAGCAGTACTTC
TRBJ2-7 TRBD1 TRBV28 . CASRRQGLYEQYF TGTGCCAGCAGACGACAGGGATTATACGAGCAGTACTTC
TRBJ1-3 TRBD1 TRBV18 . CASSSSTGVSGNTIYF TGTGCCAGCTCATCCTCCACAGGGGTCTCTGGAAACACCATATATTTT
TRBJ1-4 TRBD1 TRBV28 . CASRRIQGARNEKLFF TGTGCCAGCAGGCGGATACAGGGGGCGAGAAATGAAAAACTGTTTTTT
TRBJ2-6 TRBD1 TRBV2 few CASSDGPGTVFGANVLTF TGTGCCAGCAGTGACGGTCCCGGGACAGTCTTTGGGGCCAACGTCCTGACTTTC
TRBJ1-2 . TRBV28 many CASSLRDFGYTF TGTGCCAGCAGTTTACGGGATTTCGGCTACACCTTC
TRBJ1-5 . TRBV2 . CASSVWENQPQHF TGTGCCAGCAGTGTATGGGAAAATCAGCCCCAGCATTTT
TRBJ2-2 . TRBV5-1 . CASSTRQNTGELFF TGCGCCAGCAGCACAAGACAGAACACCGGGGAGCTGTTTTTT
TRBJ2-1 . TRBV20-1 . CSAPQRRDTLF TGCAGTGCTCCCCAACGCCGGGACACCCTCTTC
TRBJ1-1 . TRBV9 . CASSPTGHLNTEAFF TGTGCCAGCAGTCCGACGGGACATTTGAACACTGAAGCTTTCTTT
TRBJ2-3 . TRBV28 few CASSLTTDTQYF TGTGCCAGCAGTTTAACGACAGATACGCAGTATTTT
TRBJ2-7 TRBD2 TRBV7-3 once CASSSSGRNEQYF TGTGCCAGCAGCTCTAGCGGGAGGAACGAGCAGTACTTC
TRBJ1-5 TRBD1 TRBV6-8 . CASAPGTGVLDQPQHF TGTGCCAGCGCGCCCGGGACAGGGGTTTTAGATCAGCCCCAGCATTTT
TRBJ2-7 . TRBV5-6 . CASSLYGGVDNYEQYF TGTGCCAGCAGCTTGTACGGAGGGGTGGACAACTACGAGCAGTACTTC
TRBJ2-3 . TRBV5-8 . CASSLVRPDTDTQYF TGTGCCAGCAGCTTGGTCAGGCCAGACACAGATACGCAGTATTTT
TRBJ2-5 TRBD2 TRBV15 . CATSVGGTAAATQYF TGTGCCACCAGCGTGGGGGGGACTGCGGCGGCGACCCAGTACTTC
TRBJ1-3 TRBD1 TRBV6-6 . CASSYSGQGAGNTIYF TGTGCCAGCAGTTATTCTGGACAGGGGGCTGGAAACACCATATATTTT
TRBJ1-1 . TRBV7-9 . CASSLERGAFF TGTGCCAGCAGCTTAGAAAGAGGGGCTTTCTTT